What follows are 11 T cell receptor beta chains derived from one specimen sequenced in a study of T-cell reconstitution after alpha-beta-depleted transplantation in children. Preparation of the TCRbeta library was carried out with unique molecular identifiers. TCRdb fed the PCR reads into MiXCR, producing one record per CDR3 protein. The sample yields nearly 350,000 distinct CDR3 sequences, 15% to 20% seen once. This specimen was PBMCs, mostly from graft donor cells, taken 360 days after TCRalphabeta/CD19-depleted stem cell transplant. All receptors derive from a male patient between 2 and 10 years old who had a stem cell transplant for acute lymphoblastic leukemia, so the T cells may come from the graft donor.

This clonotype has more than one count but fewer than ten. This chain uses TRBV12-3 or TRBV12-4 with TRBJ2-5; D gene uncertain. The CDR3 runs to 13 residues. V lost 8 bases to trimming and J lost 0 bases, with 10 bases between them. The CDR3: CASGNLYQETQYF. DNA of the CDR3: TGTGCCAGCGGGAATTTGTACCAAGAGACCCAGTACTTC.

Many counts were recorded for this clonotype. V gene TRBV27 combines with J gene TRBJ2-5; a weak D match, TRBD1 (6 bases). This CDR3 contains 13 residues. Between the trimmed V and J ends, which lost 3 bases and 4 bases, there was a span of 9 bases. Germline V lookup: CDR1 MNHEY, CDR2 SMNVEV (reference sequence). The CDR3 sequence: CASSFVTGETQYF. CDR3 coding DNA: TGTGCCAGCAGTTTCGTGACAGGAGAGACCCAGTACTTC.

This clonotype was counted only a few times. V usage is TRBV29-1 and J usage is TRBJ2-2; TRBD2 might be the D (6 bases). V was cut by 2 bases and J by 5 bases, with 12 bases left in between. CDR1 and CDR2 from the germline V gene are SQVTM and ANQGSEA. The CDR3 covers 14 residues. In DNA form, the CDR3 reads TGCAGCGTTGAAATCCCGGGGGAGACCGGGGAGCTGTTTTTT. Translating it yields CSVEIPGETGELFF.

This clonotype was counted only a few times. The genes are TRBV10-3 and TRBJ2-1; D is tentatively TRBD1 or TRBD2 (5 bases each). Germline values: CDR1 ENHRY, CDR2 SYGVKD. Trimming left V 7 bases short and J 4 bases short, with 26 bases between. The length of the CDR3 is 18 residues. The CDR3 loop reads CAIMDSPLPGPPYNEQFF. The CDR3 bases are TGTGCCATCATGGATTCCCCACTCCCGGGACCCCCTTACAATGAGCAGTTCTTC.

The chain recombines TRBV29-1 with TRBJ2-3; the D gene is possibly TRBD2 (7 bases). V was cut by 4 bases and J by 2 bases, with 16 bases left in between. This CDR3 has 15 amino acids. Per germline, CDR1 SQVTM and CDR2 ANQGSEA. CDR3 sequence reads: CSVARRAGHTDTQYF. In DNA, the CDR3 is TGCAGCGTTGCCCGTCGAGCGGGACACACAGATACGCAGTATTTT.

This clonotype was observed at least ten times. The rearrangement joins TRBV5-1 to TRBJ1-1; 8 bases match TRBD1. The V and J ends lost 3 bases and 4 bases, in that order; junction bases with no gene match: 5. Germline V gene sequence: CDR1 SGHRS, CDR2 YFSETQ. The CDR3 has 14 amino acids. The chain's CDR3 is CASSSGQGGTEAFF. CDR3 nucleotides: TGCGCCAGCAGCTCTGGACAGGGAGGCACTGAAGCTTTCTTT.

This clonotype showed up just a few times. V usage is TRBV4-1 and J usage is TRBJ2-7; TRBD2 aligns across 8 bases. Germline CDR1 is MGHRA and CDR2 is YSYEKL. With V trimmed by 1 base and J by 2 bases, 7 bases remained unmatched. This CDR3 has 16 amino acids. For the CDR3, the DNA is TGCGCCAGCAGCCAAGTGGGGGGACTAGACACCTACGAGCAGTACTTC. Protein: CASSQVGGLDTYEQYF.

V is TRBV20-1 and J is TRBJ2-2; D is possibly TRBD2 (6 bases). The CDR3 runs to 14 residues. The germline V gene encodes CDR1 DFQATT and CDR2 SNEGSKA (reference sequence). The V end was cut by 4 bases, the J end by 0 bases, with 9 bases between. The CDR3 DNA is TGCAGTGCTACCACTAGCTCGAACACCGGGGAGCTGTTTTTT. It specifies CSATTSSNTGELFF.

This clonotype appeared many times. The chain combines TRBV7-8 with TRBJ1-1, with D possibly TRBD1 on 6 matching bases. Trimming shortened V by 5 bases and J by 0 bases, and 13 bases separated the two germline ends. The CDR3 length is 15 residues. Germline V CDR1 and CDR2: SGHVS, FQNEAQ. The CDR3 region has the DNA TGTGCCAGCAGCCTACATGGACAGTTGAACACTGAAGCTTTCTTT. As protein: CASSLHGQLNTEAFF.

V and J are TRBV20-1 and TRBJ2-3; 7 bases fit TRBD2. The CDR3 consists of 15 residues. Germline loops: CDR1 DFQATT, CDR2 SNEGSKA (reference sequence). J gave up 1 base and V 4 bases, and 8 bases lay outside the gene matches. In nucleotides, the CDR3 is TGCAGTGCTAACCCTGGCGGGAGCGGCACAGATACGCAGTATTTT. Protein: CSANPGGSGTDTQYF.

This clonotype has a handful of counts. V and J are TRBV15 and TRBJ2-5; D call uncertain. Trimming took 4 bases from V and 1 from J, leaving 7 bases between them. Germline V gene sequence: CDR1 LNHNV, CDR2 YYDKDF (reference sequence). There are 13 residues in the CDR3. CDR3 DNA sequence: TGTGCCACCAGCACGGACGCCCAAGAGACCCAGTACTTC. The encoded protein is CATSTDAQETQYF.